A single T cell receptor beta chain is shown here with its context. Clones were read by immunoSEQ multiplex PCR, and TCRdb kept only the in-frame ones, dropping some. The sample shows 700,000 to 750,000 clones, 75% to 90% of them seen only once. The data originate from a study of shared T cell receptors in the human thymus. The CDR3 totals 15 residues. V lost 6 bases and J lost 2; bases outside the gene matches: 7. From germline, CDR1 is SGHVT and CDR2 SQSDAQ. Another study also made use of these data, one on human thymus T cells. From that study: The donors were infants in Finland with congenital heart defects, otherwise immunologically healthy. Resections from corrective heart surgery provided thymus tissue. Across thymic and blood repertoires, the usage of V and J genes appeared to be biased.

This chain links TRBV7-4 with TRBJ2-5; TRBD2 aligns across 9 bases. The specimen was thymocytes. The sequence was obtained from a girl under three years old with a congenital heart defect. The CDR3 is CASRPNSGGQETQYF. In DNA form, the CDR3 reads TGTGCCAGCAGACCAAACAGCGGGGGGCAAGAGACCCAGTACTTC.